Listed below are T cell receptor beta chains from one sample, sequenced in a study of cytotoxic CD8 clonotypes in ibrutinib-treated CLL. Measured with immunoSEQ multiplex PCR; TCRdb has only the in-frame clones, and not every one. The table shows about 45,000 clones, with about 69% occurring only once. The sample in question was PBMCs, obtained after 24 months of ibrutinib treatment. These TCRs come from a human donor with chronic lymphocytic leukemia. Both conserved end residues are part of each CDR3. Fields, in order: D gene, J gene, clone size, V gene, CDR3 DNA, CDR3 protein. The D gene is left open where the match is weak. A clone size is listed for some rows: how often the clone was seen (once, few, many), or a class if it is expanded.

. | TRBJ1-1 | . | TRBV19 | TGTGCCACCACCGACTTGACTTGGACTGAAGCTTTCTTT | CATTDLTWTEAFF
. | TRBJ2-2 | few | TRBV27 | TGTGCCAGCAGTTTAGCAGGTCCCGGGGAGCTGTTTTTT | CASSLAGPGELFF
. | TRBJ1-4 | few | TRBV7-9 | TGTGCCAGCAGCCGCCTGGTGGGGCATAACACAACTAATGAAAAACTGTTTTTT | CASSRLVGHNTTNEKLFF
TRBD2 | TRBJ2-1 | . | TRBV10-3 | TGTGCCATCAGTGAGGGGGGGGGACTAGCCCGTAGCTCCTACAATGAGCAGTTCTTC | CAISEGGGLARSSYNEQFF
TRBD1 | TRBJ1-2 | . | TRBV4-2 | TGTGCCAGCAGCCAAGGGACAGGGAAGGCCTACACCTTC | CASSQGTGKAYTF
. | TRBJ1-3 | medium-sized | TRBV10-2 | TGCGCCGTATCACACGGGACCTCTGGAAACACCATATATTTT | CAVSHGTSGNTIYF
. | TRBJ2-5 | few | TRBV5-1 | TGCGCCAGCAGCTTGGTGGCCCTAGGGGAGACCCAGTACTTC | CASSLVALGETQYF
. | TRBJ2-1 | . | TRBV5-4 | TGTGCCAGCAGCGGGGGGTCGGGTCGGGAGCAGTTCTTC | CASSGGSGREQFF
. | TRBJ2-1 | . | TRBV6-5 | TGTGCCAGCAGGCCGGCTGGAGCCTCCTACAATGAGCAGTTCTTC | CASRPAGASYNEQFF
. | TRBJ1-6 | few | TRBV19 | TGTGCCAGTACCCATAAGGTACAAGTTCGTAATTCACCCCTCCACTTT | CASTHKVQVRNSPLHF
. | TRBJ1-3 | . | TRBV7-9 | TGTGCCAGCAGCCCAGCAGGGGGAAACACCATATATTTT | CASSPAGGNTIYF
TRBD2 | TRBJ2-5 | few | TRBV5-1 | TGCGCCAGCAGCTTGGGGTTCGGGGGGACCTCGGAGACCCAGTACTTC | CASSLGFGGTSETQYF
TRBD2 | TRBJ2-7 | many | TRBV5-1 | TGCGCCAGCAGCTTGGAGCTAGCGGGAGGGCCACACGAGCAGTACTTC | CASSLELAGGPHEQYF
TRBD2 | TRBJ2-7 | . | TRBV5-1 | TGCGCCAGCAGCTTGGAACTAGCGGGCGTGGTGAAGTACTTC | CASSLELAGVVKYF
. | TRBJ1-5 | . | TRBV30 | TGTGCCTGGAGTGTGACAGGAAATCAGCCCCAGCATTTT | CAWSVTGNQPQHF
. | TRBJ1-4 | once | TRBV5-1 | TGCGCCAGCAGCTTGGGCCGGCTTAATGAAAAACTGTTTTTT | CASSLGRLNEKLFF
. | TRBJ1-6 | . | TRBV18 | TGTGCCAGCTCACCATCAAGGGTAATATCCTATAATTCACCCCTCCACTTT | CASSPSRVISYNSPLHF
. | TRBJ2-5 | . | TRBV2 | TGTGCCAGCAGTGTCGGAGAGACCCAGTACTTC | CASSVGETQYF
TRBD1 | TRBJ1-2 | . | TRBV19 | TGTGCCAGTAGTTCTCTGGACAGGGTGAACTATGGCTACACCTTC | CASSSLDRVNYGYTF
. | TRBJ2-5 | few | TRBV5-1 | TGCGCCAGCAGCTTAAAAGAGACCCAGTACTTC | CASSLKETQYF
. | TRBJ1-2 | few | TRBV2 | TGTGCCAGCAGTGAAGCTTTTTGGACAGATGGCTACACCTTC | CASSEAFWTDGYTF
. | TRBJ1-1 | . | TRBV2 | TGTGCCAGCAGTGATCAGGTTATCAACACTGAAGCTTTCTTT | CASSDQVINTEAFF
. | TRBJ2-2 | . | TRBV10-1 | TGCGCCAGTGGACTCGGCACCGGGGAGCTGTTTTTT | CASGLGTGELFF
. | TRBJ2-7 | . | TRBV6-5 | TGTGCCAGCAGTACTCGGGATAGCGGCTCCTACGAGCAGTACTTC | CASSTRDSGSYEQYF
. | TRBJ2-7 | . | TRBV27 | TGTGCCAGCAGTTTCGAGACACTGAGGGGTGAGCAGTACTTC | CASSFETLRGEQYF
. | TRBJ2-3 | . | TRBV5-4 | TGTGCCAGCAGCGCGGACAGCACAGATACGCAGTATTTT | CASSADSTDTQYF
TRBD1 | TRBJ1-2 | few | TRBV5-1 | TGCGCCAGCAGCCAGACAGGGGATGGCTACACCTTC | CASSQTGDGYTF
. | TRBJ1-4 | . | TRBV9 | TGTGCCAGCAGCGCAGGGGCTTGGGACACTAATGAAAAACTGTTTTTT | CASSAGAWDTNEKLFF
. | TRBJ1-2 | . | TRBV6-5 | TGTGCCAGCAGTTACGGTGGCAGGACCTATGGCTACACCTTC | CASSYGGRTYGYTF
. | TRBJ2-3 | . | TRBV30 | TGTGCCTGGAGTCTAAGTACCGGGGATACGCAGTATTTT | CAWSLSTGDTQYF
TRBD2 | TRBJ2-7 | . | TRBV6-1 | TGTGCCAGCAGGGTGGCTAGCGGGTCCTACGAGCAGTACTTC | CASRVASGSYEQYF
TRBD2 | TRBJ2-7 | . | TRBV9 | TGTGCCAGCAGCGTAGGTCCTAGCGGGGTTCACTACGAGCAGTACTTC | CASSVGPSGVHYEQYF
. | TRBJ1-1 | . | TRBV28 | TGTGCCAGCAGTTTTATGGGGAACACTGAAGCTTTCTTT | CASSFMGNTEAFF
. | TRBJ1-1 | . | TRBV9 | TGTGCCAGCAGCGTAAGTTCCGGCCGAGGGGGGAACACTGAAGCTTTCTTT | CASSVSSGRGGNTEAFF
TRBD2 | TRBJ2-7 | . | TRBV7-2 | TGTGCCAGCAGCGGCGGACTAGCGGGGGCCCAAGAACTGGCTGGGGAGCAGTACTTC | CASSGGLAGAQELAGEQYF
TRBD2 | TRBJ2-1 | . | TRBV5-4 | TGTGCCAGCAGCTTGGAAGCGGGGATCTCCTACAATGAGCAGTTCTTC | CASSLEAGISYNEQFF
. | TRBJ1-1 | . | TRBV5-1 | TGCGCCAGCAGCTTGAAGGCCCCGAACACTGAAGCTTTCTTT | CASSLKAPNTEAFF
. | TRBJ1-6 | few | TRBV20-1 | TGCAGTGCTAGGGGTGCAGGGCCCCTCCACTTT | CSARGAGPLHF
. | TRBJ2-7 | . | TRBV20-1 | TGCAGTGCTAGAAGGAGCGAGCAGTACTTC | CSARRSEQYF
. | TRBJ2-5 | . | TRBV5-1 | TGCGCCAGCAGCTTCCTAATCTCGGGGGGCGGGGAGACCCAGTACTTC | CASSFLISGGGETQYF
. | TRBJ2-7 | . | TRBV28 | TGTGCCAGCAGTCCGATGTGGTACGAGCAGTACTTC | CASSPMWYEQYF
. | TRBJ1-2 | . | TRBV28 | TGTGCCAGCAGGGGCCCTAACTATGGCTACACCTTC | CASRGPNYGYTF
TRBD1 | TRBJ1-3 | . | TRBV7-2 | TGTGCCAGCAGCTCCTTTCTCAGGGGGCGGGCGGGAAACACCATATATTTT | CASSSFLRGRAGNTIYF
TRBD1 | TRBJ2-1 | few | TRBV28 | TGTGCCAGCAGTTGGCCCGGGACAGCATACAATGAGCAGTTCTTC | CASSWPGTAYNEQFF
. | TRBJ1-1 | . | TRBV5-5 | TGTGCCAGCAGCTTGGGGGTAGTGAACACTGAAGCTTTCTTT | CASSLGVVNTEAFF
. | TRBJ1-1 | many | TRBV30 | TGTGCTTGGAAGGTCCGCTCGGACACTGAAGCTTTCTTT | CAWKVRSDTEAFF
TRBD2 | TRBJ2-5 | . | TRBV2 | TGTGCCAGCAGTGAGGGTCTAGCGGGAGGGCAAGAGACCCAGTACTTC | CASSEGLAGGQETQYF
TRBD2 | TRBJ2-1 | . | TRBV29-1 | TGCAGCGTCCTGAGGCCACTAGCGGGTCAGCAAAATGAGCAGTTCTTC | CSVLRPLAGQQNEQFF
. | TRBJ2-1 | . | TRBV7-6 | TGTGCCAGCAGCTCAGACAGCATATACAATGAGCAGTTCTTC | CASSSDSIYNEQFF
TRBD1 | TRBJ2-5 | . | TRBV5-1 | TGCGCCAGCAGCTGGGGGACAGGGGAAGAGACCCAGTACTTC | CASSWGTGEETQYF